Sequencing of this TCR beta chain was carried out in a study of T-cell memory formation after mild COVID-19. Whole-study results and caveats: What remained unconfirmed was the SARS-CoV-2 specificity of second-wave clones peaking on day 37. Clones shrinking from day 15 to 85 showed even CD4/CD8 mixes; later expanders tilted CD4+. Some SARS-CoV-2-responding clones were already detected in memory before infection.

TCRalpha and TCRbeta libraries used 5'RACE with constant-segment primers and UMIs. TCRdb re-called the 5' RACE reads with MiXCR, one entry per CDR3 protein. This sample yields 380,000 or so distinct CDR3 sequences, of which 14% are seen a single time; 22% belongs to the top ten. The CDR3 is made up of 14 amino acids. Germline CDR1 reads SGHNT; CDR2 reads YYREEE (reference sequence). Worth noting for this clonotype: The antigen is undetermined. Compared with germline, one end of the junction differs, possibly owing to a read error.

The specimen sequenced was PBMCs or a T cell subset sorted from them (not recorded which). The chain is built from TRBV5-4 and TRBJ2-3, with a possible D match to TRBD1 (6 bases). The source is a man aged 18 to 29 who had mild COVID-19 (a few samples of this study predate the infection). Cell type and time point are not known. Here the CDR3 reads CASSLEQGPNTPYF. The CDR3 region has the DNA TGTGCCAGCAGCTTGGAACAGGGTCCGAATACGCCGTATTTT.